Sequencing of this TCR beta chain was carried out in a study of blood T cell repertoires in COVID-19. Overall study context: T cells, B-cell-depleted T cells, or PBMCs provided the cDNA or gDNA that served as material.

Recruitment covered 20 to 25 US areas and drew participants whose ages spanned about 18 to 90 years. Assignments of participants to cohorts depended upon their own reported clinical history. This CDR3 has 17 amino acids. The V gene's germline CDR1 is SGHKS and CDR2 YYEKEE (reference sequence). After removal of 0 bases from V and 4 bases from J, the junction contained 8 bases not matched to a gene. Original data processing: Using reference gene primer amplification, nucleated cell counts were estimated. Some clones are missing from TCRdb's copy, which holds only in-frame ones; the method was immunoSEQ multiplex PCR. D and trimming come from the DNA, and the V and J calls and clone size come from that table. The data show about 140,000 clones, with about four fifths seen just once and approximately 5% held by the top ten.

Sequencing was performed on PBMCs or T cells enriched from blood (not recorded which). The receptor was derived from a man aged 35-49 years with acute COVID-19. The chain carries TRBV5-5 and TRBJ1-1, with TRBD1 matching over 11 bases. The CDR3: CASSLVDPGQGGTEAFF. The CDR3 region has the DNA TGTGCCAGCAGCTTGGTTGACCCGGGACAGGGGGGCACTGAAGCTTTCTTT.